This T cell receptor (beta chain) emerged from a study of blood T cell repertoires in COVID-19. Background on the study: PBMCs, B-cell-depleted T cells, or T cells were the source of the cDNA or gDNA that made up the material.

Study members were between roughly 18 and 100 years old and lived in 24 US regions. Clinical histories supplied by participants themselves formed the basis of cohort assignment. Resolution of symptoms, clearance, or two negative PCRs was present in recovered Cohort 3 donors. Method: immunoSEQ multiplex PCR; TCRdb's copy keeps in-frame clones and lacks some. The repertoire includes 250,000 to 400,000 clones, over 85% of them detected once, and 2.6% sits in the top ten. CDR1 and CDR2 from the germline V gene are LGHDT and YNNKEL (reference sequence). The CDR3 is 16 residues long. V was clipped by 1 base and J by 5 bases, with 17 bases between them.

This chain connects TRBV3-1 (or the pseudogene TRBV3-2) to TRBJ2-5, with unresolved D. The TCR comes from a man aged 55 to 70 who had recovered from COVID-19. Material for sequencing was PBMCs or T cells enriched from blood (not recorded which). The CDR3 DNA reads TGTGCCAGCAGCCAAGGACTGACGCCCGCCGCGGAGACCCAGTACTTC. Translated, it gives CASSQGLTPAAETQYF.